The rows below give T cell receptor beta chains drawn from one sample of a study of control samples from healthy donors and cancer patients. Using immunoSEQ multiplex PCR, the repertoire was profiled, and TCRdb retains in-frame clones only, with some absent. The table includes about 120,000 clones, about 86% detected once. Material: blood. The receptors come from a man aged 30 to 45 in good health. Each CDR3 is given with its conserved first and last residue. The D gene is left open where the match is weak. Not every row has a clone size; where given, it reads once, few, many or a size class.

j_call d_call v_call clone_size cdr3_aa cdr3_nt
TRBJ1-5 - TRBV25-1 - CASSDWGGNQPQHF TGTGCCAGCAGTGACTGGGGGGGGAATCAGCCCCAGCATTTT
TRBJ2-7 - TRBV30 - CAWSVQYEQYF TGTGCCTGGAGTGTACAGTACGAGCAGTACTTC
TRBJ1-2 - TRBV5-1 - CASSSDTRGAYGYTF TGCGCCAGCAGCTCCGATACCCGGGGGGCCTATGGCTACACCTTC
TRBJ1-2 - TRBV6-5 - CASSYWAGGYTF TGTGCCAGCAGTTACTGGGCAGGAGGCTACACCTTC
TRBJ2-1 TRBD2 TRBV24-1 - CATSSVGLALHNEQFF TGTGCCACCAGTTCCGTCGGACTAGCGCTCCACAATGAGCAGTTCTTC
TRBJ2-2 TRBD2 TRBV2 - CASRRSSGGPLTGELFF TGTGCCAGCAGAAGGTCCAGCGGGGGCCCACTCACCGGGGAGCTGTTTTTT
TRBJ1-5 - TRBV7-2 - CASSLELGQNQPQHF TGTGCCAGCAGCTTAGAGCTGGGTCAGAATCAGCCCCAGCATTTT
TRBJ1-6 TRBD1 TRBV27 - CASRINKQGHRDSPLHF TGTGCCAGCAGGATAAATAAACAGGGGCACAGGGATTCACCCCTCCACTTT
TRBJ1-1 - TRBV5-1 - CASSLSGTNTEAFF TGCGCCAGCAGCTTGAGCGGGACGAACACTGAAGCTTTCTTT
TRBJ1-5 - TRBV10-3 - CAISEGTKDQPQHF TGTGCCATCAGTGAGGGGACTAAGGATCAGCCCCAGCATTTT
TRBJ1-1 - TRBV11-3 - CASSPRDRFTEAFF TGTGCCAGCAGCCCGAGGGACCGATTCACTGAAGCTTTCTTT
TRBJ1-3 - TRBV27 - CASSATRGGNTIYF TGTGCCAGCAGTGCTACCAGGGGCGGAAACACCATATATTTT
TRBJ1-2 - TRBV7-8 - CASSLHRDGYTF TGTGCCAGCAGCTTACACAGGGATGGCTACACCTTC
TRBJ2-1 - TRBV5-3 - CARSLDREQFF TGTGCCAGAAGCTTAGACAGGGAGCAGTTCTTC
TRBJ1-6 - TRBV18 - CASRAGNSPLHF TGTGCCAGCCGGGCAGGTAATTCACCCCTCCACTTT
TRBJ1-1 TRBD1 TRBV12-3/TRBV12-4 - CASSTRGRTEAFF TGTGCCAGCAGTACCAGGGGGAGGACTGAAGCTTTCTTT
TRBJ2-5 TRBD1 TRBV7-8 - CASSPPSTGVETQYF TGTGCCAGCAGCCCCCCCTCTACAGGGGTAGAGACCCAGTACTTC
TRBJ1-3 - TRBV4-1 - CASSQDSDGAGNTIYF TGCGCCAGCAGCCAAGACTCCGACGGAGCTGGAAACACCATATATTTT
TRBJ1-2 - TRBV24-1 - CATSDSPDYGYTF TGTGCCACCAGTGACTCACCAGATTATGGCTACACCTTC
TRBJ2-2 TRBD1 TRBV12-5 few CASESGTGNTGELFF TGTGCTAGTGAGTCCGGGACAGGTAACACCGGGGAGCTGTTTTTT
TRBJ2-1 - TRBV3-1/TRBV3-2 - CASSPSARGAGPFF TGTGCCAGCAGCCCGTCCGCTAGGGGGGCCGGTCCGTTCTTC
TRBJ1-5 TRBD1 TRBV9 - CASSTEPWTGGGAQHF TGTGCCAGCAGCACCGAGCCCTGGACAGGTGGAGGAGCCCAGCATTTT
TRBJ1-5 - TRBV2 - CASKGSRGGNQPQHF TGTGCCAGCAAGGGTTCCAGGGGCGGCAATCAGCCCCAGCATTTT
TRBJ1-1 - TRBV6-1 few CASSASETGLLYTEAFF TGTGCCAGCAGTGCCTCCGAGACAGGACTCTTATACACTGAAGCTTTCTTT
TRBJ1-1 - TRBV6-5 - CASCERAHTEAFF TGTGCCAGCTGCGAGAGGGCTCACACTGAAGCTTTCTTT
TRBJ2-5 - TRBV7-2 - CASSPGNRDWETQYF TGTGCCAGCAGCCCAGGGAACAGGGATTGGGAGACCCAGTACTTC
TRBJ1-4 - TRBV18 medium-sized CASSPYRENEKLFF TGTGCCAGCTCACCTTACAGGGAGAATGAAAAACTGTTTTTT
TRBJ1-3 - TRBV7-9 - CASSRVRGGLTGNTIYF TGTGCCAGCAGCAGAGTACGCGGGGGGCTAACTGGAAACACCATATATTTT
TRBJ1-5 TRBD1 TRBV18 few CASSPTGDWNQPQHF TGTGCCAGCTCTCCCACAGGGGATTGGAATCAGCCCCAGCATTTT
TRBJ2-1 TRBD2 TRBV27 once CASRTSGGAHNEQFF TGTGCCAGCAGGACTAGCGGGGGGGCCCACAATGAGCAGTTCTTC
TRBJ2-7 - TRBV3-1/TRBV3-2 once CASSQANQGGYEQYF TGTGCCAGCAGCCAAGCTAATCAGGGTGGGTACGAGCAGTACTTC
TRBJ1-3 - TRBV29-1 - CSGGTGTGTIYF TGCAGTGGCGGGACCGGGACTGGCACCATATATTTT
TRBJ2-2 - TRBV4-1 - CASSQEGLPGRYGELFF TGCGCCAGCAGCCAAGAAGGGCTACCAGGGAGATACGGGGAGCTGTTTTTT
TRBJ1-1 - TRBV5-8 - CASSLRIGGAGEAFF TGTGCCAGCAGCTTGCGGATCGGGGGCGCGGGTGAAGCTTTCTTT
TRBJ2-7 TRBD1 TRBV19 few CASSRDRLGEQYF TGTGCCAGTAGTAGGGACAGGCTCGGCGAGCAGTACTTC
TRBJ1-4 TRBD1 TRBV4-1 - CASSQGTGNEKLFF TGCGCCAGCAGCCAAGGGACAGGGAACGAAAAACTGTTTTTT
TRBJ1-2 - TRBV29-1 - CSVEEAQIYGYTF TGCAGCGTTGAAGAGGCACAGATCTATGGCTACACCTTC
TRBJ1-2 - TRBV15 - CATSRDRDRTYGYTF TGTGCCACCAGCAGAGACCGCGACAGGACCTATGGCTACACCTTC
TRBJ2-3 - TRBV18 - CASSRNTESTDTQYF TGTGCCAGCTCACGCAACACCGAGAGCACAGATACGCAGTATTTT
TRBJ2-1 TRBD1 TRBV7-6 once CASSSGTGHSNEQFF TGTGCCAGCAGCTCCGGGACAGGCCACTCAAATGAGCAGTTCTTC
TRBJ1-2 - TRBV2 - CASTPGGVNGYTF TGTGCCAGCACCCCCGGGGGGGTTAATGGCTACACCTTC
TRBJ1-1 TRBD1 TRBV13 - CASSSYRDREIEAFF TGTGCCAGCAGCTCGTATCGGGACAGGGAAATTGAAGCTTTCTTT
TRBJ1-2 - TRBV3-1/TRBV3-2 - CASSQGGVDGYTF TGTGCCAGCAGCCAAGGGGGGGTGGATGGCTACACCTTC
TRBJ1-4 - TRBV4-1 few CASSQDILWVHEKLFF TGCGCCAGCAGCCAAGATATTTTATGGGTCCATGAAAAACTGTTTTTT
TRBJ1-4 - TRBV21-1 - CASPMRRDQLFF TGTGCCAGCCCTATGCGCCGAGACCAACTGTTTTTT
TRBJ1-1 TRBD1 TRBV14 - CASRYLTGVNTEAFF TGTGCCAGCCGTTACCTGACAGGGGTCAACACTGAAGCTTTCTTT
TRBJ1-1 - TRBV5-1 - CASSSQAHQNTEAFF TGCGCCAGCAGCTCCCAAGCCCATCAGAACACTGAAGCTTTCTTT
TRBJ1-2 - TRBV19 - CASSIDLQTDYGYTF TGTGCCAGTAGTATAGATCTCCAGACGGACTATGGCTACACCTTC
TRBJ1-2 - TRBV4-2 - CASSQIEAVRYGYTF TGTGCCAGCAGCCAAATCGAGGCGGTTCGATATGGCTACACCTTC
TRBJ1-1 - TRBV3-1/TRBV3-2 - CASSQEREGSQWPEAFF TGTGCCAGCAGCCAAGAGCGGGAGGGGTCTCAATGGCCTGAAGCTTTCTTT
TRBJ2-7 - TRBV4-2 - CASSQDRVGKQYF TGTGCCAGCAGCCAAGATCGAGTAGGGAAGCAGTACTTC
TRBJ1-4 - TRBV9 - CASSVGGQVNEKLFF TGTGCCAGCAGCGTAGGAGGGCAGGTTAATGAAAAACTGTTTTTT
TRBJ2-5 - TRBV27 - CASSWGAQETQYF TGTGCCAGCAGTTGGGGGGCCCAAGAGACCCAGTACTTC
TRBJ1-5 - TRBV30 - CAWSAAGDQPQHF TGTGCCTGGAGTGCAGCAGGAGATCAGCCCCAGCATTTT
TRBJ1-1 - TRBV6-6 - CASSYYPRNTNTEAFF TGTGCCAGCAGCTATTACCCCCGAAATACGAACACTGAAGCTTTCTTT